This T cell receptor beta chain was obtained from a study of shared clonotypes between healthy human individuals. CD45RO-negative, CCR7-selected cells formed the naive CD8 fraction, which excluded terminally differentiated effector memory CD45RA+ cells. Profiled with immunoSEQ multiplex PCR; TCRdb holds only in-frame clones, not every one. The sample includes approximately 740,000 clones, nearly 95% seen only once; the top ten take less than 25%. Regarding this clone: Its antigen is not identified.

Study results and limitations: Larger estimated richness was generally seen in naive subsets than in memory subsets.

This clonotype was sampled from a man younger than 40 in good health. Sequenced sample: naive CD8+ T cells sorted from blood.

DNA of the CDR3: TGTGCCAGCAGCTTAGATAGCGGGAGTGTATACTTC. Encoded protein: CASSLDSGSVYF. The J gene is TRBJ2-7, the V gene TRBV13, with 9 bases aligning to TRBD2. V lost 1 base to trimming and J lost 13 bases; unmatched junction nucleotides: 5. CDR3 length: 12 residues. CDR1 is PRHDT, CDR2 FYEKMQ, per germline (reference sequence). The full variable domain, rest sourced from reference TRBV13 and TRBJ2-7, is AAGVIQSPRHLIKEKRETATLKCYPIPRHDTVYWYQQGPGQDPQFLISFYEKMQSDKGSIPDRFSAQQFSDYHSELNMSSLELGDSALYFCASSLDSGSVYFGPGTRLTVT.